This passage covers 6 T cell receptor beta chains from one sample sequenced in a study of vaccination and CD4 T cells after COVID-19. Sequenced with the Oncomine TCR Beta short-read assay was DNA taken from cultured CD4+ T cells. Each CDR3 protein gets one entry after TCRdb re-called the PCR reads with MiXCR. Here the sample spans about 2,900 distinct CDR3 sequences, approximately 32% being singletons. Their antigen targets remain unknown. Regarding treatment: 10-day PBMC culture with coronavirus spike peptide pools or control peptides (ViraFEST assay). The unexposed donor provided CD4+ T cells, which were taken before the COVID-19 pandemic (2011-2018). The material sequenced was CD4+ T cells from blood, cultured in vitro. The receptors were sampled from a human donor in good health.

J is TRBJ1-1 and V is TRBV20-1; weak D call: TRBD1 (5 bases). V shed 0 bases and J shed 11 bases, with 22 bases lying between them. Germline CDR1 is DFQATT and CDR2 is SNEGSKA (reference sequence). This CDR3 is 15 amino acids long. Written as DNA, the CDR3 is TGCAGTGCTAGAGATAGTTGGGGCGGCGGCCGGGTGGCTTTCTTT. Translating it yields CSARDSWGGGRVAFF.

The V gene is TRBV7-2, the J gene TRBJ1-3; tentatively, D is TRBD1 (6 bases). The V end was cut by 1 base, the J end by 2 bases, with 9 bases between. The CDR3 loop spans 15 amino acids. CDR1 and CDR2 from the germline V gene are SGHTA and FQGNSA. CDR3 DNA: TGTGCCAGCAGCTTAGAGACAGGCACTGGAAACACCATATATTTT. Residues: CASSLETGTGNTIYF.

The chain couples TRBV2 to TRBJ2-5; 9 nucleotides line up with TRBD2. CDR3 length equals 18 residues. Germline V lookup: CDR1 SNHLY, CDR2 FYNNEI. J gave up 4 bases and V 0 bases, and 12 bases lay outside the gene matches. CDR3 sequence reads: CASSEAAVVAGARETQYF. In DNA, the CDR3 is TGTGCCAGCAGTGAAGCAGCGGTGGTAGCGGGGGCGCGAGAGACCCAGTACTTC. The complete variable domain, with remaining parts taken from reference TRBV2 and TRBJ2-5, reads EPEVTQTPSHQVTQMGQEVILRCVPISNHLYFYWYRQILGQKVEFLVSFYNNEISEKSEIFDDQFSVERPDGSNFTLKIRSTKLEDSAMYFCASSEAAVVAGARETQYFGPGTRLLVL.

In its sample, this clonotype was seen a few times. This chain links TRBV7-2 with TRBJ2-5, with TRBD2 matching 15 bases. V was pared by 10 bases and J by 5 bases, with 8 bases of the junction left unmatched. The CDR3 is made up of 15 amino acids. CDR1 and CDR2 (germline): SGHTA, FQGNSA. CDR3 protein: CATGLAGGPWETQYF. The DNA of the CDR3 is TGTGCCACCGGACTAGCGGGGGGGCCGTGGGAGACCCAGTACTTC. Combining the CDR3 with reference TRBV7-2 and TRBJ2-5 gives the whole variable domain GAGVSQSPSNKVTEKGKDVELRCDPISGHTALYWYRQSLGQGLEFLIYFQGNSAPDKSGLPSDRFSAERTGGSVSTLTIQRTQQEDSAVYLCATGLAGGPWETQYFGPGTRLLVL.

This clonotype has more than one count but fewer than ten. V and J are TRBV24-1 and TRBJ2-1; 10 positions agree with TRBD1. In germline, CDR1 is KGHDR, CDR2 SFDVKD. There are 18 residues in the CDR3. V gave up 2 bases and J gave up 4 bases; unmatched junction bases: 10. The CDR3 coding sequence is TGTGCCACCAGTGATTCTGCTGGGACAGGGGCTGGGTACAATGAGCAGTTCTTC. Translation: CATSDSAGTGAGYNEQFF.

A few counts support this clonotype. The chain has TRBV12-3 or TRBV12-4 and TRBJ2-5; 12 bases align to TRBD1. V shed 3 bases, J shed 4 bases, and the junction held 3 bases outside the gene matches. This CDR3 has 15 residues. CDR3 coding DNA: TGTGCCAGCAGTTTGGGGACAGGGGGCCTAGAGACCCAGTACTTC. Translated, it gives CASSLGTGGLETQYF.